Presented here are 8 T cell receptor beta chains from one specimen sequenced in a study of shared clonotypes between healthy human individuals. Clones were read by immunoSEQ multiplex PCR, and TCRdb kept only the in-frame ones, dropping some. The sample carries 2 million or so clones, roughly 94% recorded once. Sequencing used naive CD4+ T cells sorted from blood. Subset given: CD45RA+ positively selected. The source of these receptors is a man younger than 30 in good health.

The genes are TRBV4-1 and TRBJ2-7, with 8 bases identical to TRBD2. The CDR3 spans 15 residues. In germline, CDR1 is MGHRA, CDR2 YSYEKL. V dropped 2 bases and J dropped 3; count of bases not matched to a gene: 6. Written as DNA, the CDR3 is TGCGCCAGCAGCCAAACCCCAGCGGGGGACTACGAGCAGTACTTC. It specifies CASSQTPAGDYEQYF.

As DNA, the CDR3 is TGTGCCATCAGTGACGCCCCGGCAGGGGTAGGGATGGGTCAGCCCCAGCATTTT. Its protein product is CAISDAPAGVGMGQPQHF. V and J are TRBV10-3 and TRBJ1-5; the D gene is possibly TRBD1 (6 bases). In germline, CDR1 is ENHRY, CDR2 SYGVKD. V gave up 3 bases and J gave up 6 bases, with 24 bases separating them. The CDR3 is made up of 18 amino acids.

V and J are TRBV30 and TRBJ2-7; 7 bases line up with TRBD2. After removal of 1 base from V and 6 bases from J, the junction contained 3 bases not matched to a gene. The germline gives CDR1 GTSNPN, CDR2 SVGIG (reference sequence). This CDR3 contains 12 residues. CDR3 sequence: CAWSALAGEQYF. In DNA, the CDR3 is TGTGCCTGGAGTGCATTAGCGGGCGAGCAGTACTTC.

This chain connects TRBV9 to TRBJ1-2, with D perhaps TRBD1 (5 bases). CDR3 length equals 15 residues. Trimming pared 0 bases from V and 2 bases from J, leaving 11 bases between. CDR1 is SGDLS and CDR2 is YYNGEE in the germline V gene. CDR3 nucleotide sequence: TGTGCCAGCAGCGTAGGGGGCAACGGAAACTATGGCTACACCTTC. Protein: CASSVGGNGNYGYTF.

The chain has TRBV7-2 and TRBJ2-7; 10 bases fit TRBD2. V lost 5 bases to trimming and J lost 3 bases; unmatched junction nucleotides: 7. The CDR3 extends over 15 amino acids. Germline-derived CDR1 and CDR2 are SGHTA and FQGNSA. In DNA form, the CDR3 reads TGTGCCAGCAGCGGAAGCGGGAGGGCCGTCTACGAGCAGTACTTC. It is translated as CASSGSGRAVYEQYF.

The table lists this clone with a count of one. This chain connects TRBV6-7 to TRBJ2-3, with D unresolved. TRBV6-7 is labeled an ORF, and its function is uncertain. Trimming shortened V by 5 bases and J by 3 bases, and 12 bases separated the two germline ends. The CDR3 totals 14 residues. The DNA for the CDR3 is TGTGCCAGCAGTCAAAGAAATATTACAGATACGCAGTATTTT. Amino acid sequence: CASSQRNITDTQYF.

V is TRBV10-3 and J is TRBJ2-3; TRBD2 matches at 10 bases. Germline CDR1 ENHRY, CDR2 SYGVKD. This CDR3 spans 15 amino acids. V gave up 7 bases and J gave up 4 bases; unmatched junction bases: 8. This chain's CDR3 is CAIKASGSLADTQYF. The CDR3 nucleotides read TGTGCCATCAAAGCTAGCGGGAGTTTAGCAGATACGCAGTATTTT.

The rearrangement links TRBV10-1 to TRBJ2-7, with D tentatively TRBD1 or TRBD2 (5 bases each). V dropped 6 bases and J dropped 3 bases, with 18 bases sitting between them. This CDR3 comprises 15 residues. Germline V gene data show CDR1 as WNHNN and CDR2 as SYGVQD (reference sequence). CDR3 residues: CASSQSPGPYYEQYF. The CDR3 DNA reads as TGCGCCAGCAGCCAGAGTCCGGGACCATACTACGAGCAGTACTTC.